The entry that follows covers one T cell receptor (beta chain) sequence. The source of the sample is a study of blood T cell repertoires in COVID-19. Study summary: From the United States, Italy and Spain came samples of acute and convalescent COVID-19. The cDNA or gDNA used as material had been derived from T cells, B-cell-depleted T cells, or PBMCs.

Germline CDR1 and CDR2: MDHEN and SYDVKM. Trimming cost V 8 bases and J 2 bases, with 10 bases left between them. The CDR3 has 12 residues. In the study's own analysis: It was from reference gene primer amplification that nucleated cell counts were estimated. Profiling relied on immunoSEQ multiplex PCR, and the TCRdb table lists in-frame clones only, not all of them. The DNA gave D and trimming, while V, J and clone size come from that table. The repertoire includes about 150,000 clones, 75% to 95% of them detected once, and under 0.6% sits in the top ten. V gene TRBV28 combines with J gene TRBJ2-7, with D possibly matching TRBD2 (6 bases). The sequence derives from a man aged 45 to 65 with acute or convalescent COVID-19. Material: peripheral blood. CDR3 loop: CASSRGTYEQYF. CDR3 DNA sequence: TGTGCCAGCTCCCGCGGGACCTACGAGCAGTACTTC.